The 23 T cell receptor beta chains below all came from one sample that was sequenced in a study of blood T cell repertoires in COVID-19. Sequenced by immunoSEQ multiplex PCR; TCRdb stores in-frame clones only, minus some. The repertoire has fewer than 250,000 clones, roughly 87% of them found once; the top ten carry approximately 8%. Sequencing was done on a sample of peripheral blood. Source of these receptors: a woman aged 60 to 75 with COVID-19, enrolled during active disease.

This clone appeared a few times. This chain connects TRBV12-5 to TRBJ2-1; 12 positions match TRBD2. The ends lost 1 base at V and 4 bases at J; junction bases unmatched: 8. The CDR3 covers 18 residues. CDR1 and CDR2 (germline): LGHNT, FRNRAP. The CDR3 loop is CASGLGQTSGGDYNEQFF. DNA of the CDR3: TGTGCTAGTGGTTTGGGACAGACTAGCGGGGGTGATTACAATGAGCAGTTCTTC.

This chain links TRBV5-1 with TRBJ1-1, with D possibly matching TRBD1 (5 bases). There are 15 residues in the CDR3. Germline CDR1 and CDR2: SGHRS and YFSETQ. Trimming removed 0 bases from V and 3 bases from J, with 12 bases in between. The CDR3 loop reads CASSLEPGGDTEAFF. CDR3 nucleotide sequence: TGCGCCAGCAGCTTGGAGCCGGGGGGAGACACTGAAGCTTTCTTT. Supplemented by reference TRBV5-1 and TRBJ1-1, the full variable domain reads KAGVTQTPRYLIKTRGQQVTLSCSPISGHRSVSWYQQTPGQGLQFLFEYFSETQRNKGNFPGRFSGRQFSNSRSEMNVSTLELGDSALYLCASSLEPGGDTEAFFGQGTRLTVV.

Written as DNA, the CDR3 is TGTGCCAGCAGTAACGGGGGGGCCGGAAACACCGGGGAGCTGTTTTTT. Translation: CASSNGGAGNTGELFF. The J gene is TRBJ2-2, the V gene TRBV6-2 or TRBV6-3; TRBD2 matches at 8 bases. This CDR3 spans 16 amino acids. Trimming took 5 bases from V and 2 from J; bases not matched to a gene: 7. Germline-derived CDR1 and CDR2 are MNHEY and SVGEGT.

The rearrangement uses TRBV6-1 and TRBJ1-2; D is possibly TRBD1 (6 bases). Per the germline V gene, CDR1 is MNHNS and CDR2 is SASEGT. V gave up 2 bases and J gave up 6 bases, with 13 bases separating them. The CDR3 consists of 14 residues. CDR3 sequence: CASSEQQGLNGYTF. CDR3 DNA sequence: TGTGCCAGCAGTGAACAACAGGGTCTGAATGGCTACACCTTC.

This sequence joins TRBV2 and TRBJ1-1; D remains ambiguous. The V gene's germline CDR1 is SNHLY and CDR2 FYNNEI. V was pared by 6 bases and J by 4 bases, with 15 bases between. The CDR3 is 14 amino acids. CDR3 residues: CASRGEWVGTEAFF. As DNA, the CDR3 is TGTGCCAGCAGAGGAGAATGGGTTGGCACTGAAGCTTTCTTT.

The rearrangement joins TRBV5-5 to TRBJ1-6; D unresolved. Trimming left V 4 bases short and J 9 bases short, with 8 bases between. The V gene's germline CDR1 is SGHKS and CDR2 YYEKEE (reference sequence). The CDR3 runs 12 residues. The CDR3 is CASSPEASPLHF. CDR3 DNA sequence: TGTGCCAGCAGCCCGGAGGCTTCACCCCTCCACTTT.

The V and J genes are TRBV28 and TRBJ2-7; TRBD1 is a possible D gene (6 bases). Germline V gene sequence: CDR1 MDHEN, CDR2 SYDVKM. This CDR3 has 17 residues. Trimming stripped 4 bases from V and 5 bases from J, with 24 bases between. CDR3 DNA sequence: TGTGCCAGCAGTTCCCACTTCTTACAGGGCGCCCCGAACGAGCAGTACGTC. Its translation: CASSSHFLQGAPNEQYV.

This chain uses TRBV7-8 with TRBJ1-2, with D hard to call. V shed 3 bases and J shed 4 bases, with 9 bases lying between them. The germline CDR1 and CDR2 sequences are SGHVS and FQNEAQ. The CDR3 is made up of 13 amino acids. The CDR3: CASSLSGVYGYTF. DNA for the CDR3: TGTGCCAGCAGCTTGTCAGGCGTCTATGGCTACACCTTC.

The chain has TRBV7-2 and TRBJ2-4; 9 bases agree with TRBD1. This CDR3 is built from 15 residues. The V and J ends lost 6 bases and 8 bases, in that order; junction bases with no gene match: 11. CDR1 and CDR2 from the germline V gene are SGHTA and FQGNSA. In nucleotides, the CDR3 is TGTGCCAGCAGACCGGGACAGGGCAATAGGGACATTCAGTACTTC. Encoded protein: CASRPGQGNRDIQYF. The full variable domain, with the rest looked up from reference TRBV7-2 and TRBJ2-4, is GAGVSQSPSNKVTEKGKDVELRCDPISGHTALYWYRQSLGQGLEFLIYFQGNSAPDKSGLPSDRFSAERTGGSVSTLTIQRTQQEDSAVYLCASRPGQGNRDIQYFGAGTRLSVL.

This rearrangement joins TRBV9 to TRBJ2-7; 9 bases line up with TRBD2. J was trimmed by 2 bases and V by 3 bases; bases with no gene match: 3. Per the germline V gene, CDR1 is SGDLS and CDR2 is YYNGEE. CDR3 length: 14 amino acids. CDR3 in DNA: TGTGCCAGCAGCGCCCGGACTAGCGCCTACGAGCAGTACGTC. As protein: CASSARTSAYEQYV.

The gene calls are TRBV5-1 and TRBJ2-1; D is possibly TRBD2 (5 bases). The CDR3 contains 14 residues. Germline V CDR1 and CDR2: SGHRS, YFSETQ. Trimming cost V 4 bases and J 3 bases, with 11 bases left between them. CDR3 DNA sequence: TGCGCCAGCAGCACCCGGGCGGGCTACAATGAGCAGTTCTTC. It specifies CASSTRAGYNEQFF.

The chain joins TRBV24-1 to TRBJ1-1, with D perhaps TRBD1 (5 bases). The V gene lost 4 bases and the J gene lost 1 base, with 12 bases spanning the gap. The CDR3 covers 15 residues. Per germline, CDR1 KGHDR and CDR2 SFDVKD. The CDR3 sequence is CATSDSGSGNTEAFF. The DNA for the CDR3 is TGTGCCACCAGTGACTCAGGGTCGGGGAACACTGAAGCTTTCTTT.

There are a few counts of this clone. The rearrangement links TRBV6-5 to TRBJ1-1, with D possibly TRBD1 on 5 matching bases. Germline CDR1 is MNHEY and CDR2 is SVGAGI. There are 15 residues in the CDR3. V gave up 0 bases and J gave up 4 bases, with 12 bases separating them. The DNA for the CDR3 is TGTGCCAGCAGTTACTCTAGGCGCGGGGGCACTGAAGCTTTCTTT. Translation gives CASSYSRRGGTEAFF.

V usage is TRBV27 and J usage is TRBJ2-2; 7 bases agree with TRBD1. CDR1 and CDR2 (germline): MNHEY, SMNVEV (reference sequence). The CDR3 length is 13 residues. Germline trimming cut 5 bases from V and 6 bases from J; bases unmatched to any gene: 3. The CDR3: CASSIQGPGELFF. CDR3 nucleotide sequence: TGTGCCAGCAGTATACAGGGGCCCGGGGAGCTGTTTTTT.

The chain links TRBV19 to TRBJ1-3, with TRBD1 as a possible D gene (6 bases). Between the trimmed V and J ends, which lost 8 bases and 2 bases, there was a span of 31 bases. The CDR3 totals 20 residues. The germline V gene encodes CDR1 LNHDA and CDR2 SQIVND (reference sequence). The CDR3 nucleotides are TGTGCCAGTCTCAAAACGGCCCTCGAATCGGACAGTTCTGCTGGAAACACCATATATTTT. Translated, it gives CASLKTALESDSSAGNTIYF.

The chain recombines TRBV4-1 with TRBJ2-1, with 10 positions matching TRBD2. This CDR3 is built from 16 residues. Germline V gene data show CDR1 as MGHRA and CDR2 as YSYEKL. Losses at the gene ends were 0 bases for V and 3 bases for J; bases not matched to a gene: 2. This CDR3 is CASSQESSGSYNEQFF. DNA for the CDR3: TGCGCCAGCAGCCAAGAGTCTAGCGGGAGCTACAATGAGCAGTTCTTC.

The CDR3 DNA reads TGCGCCAGCAGCCGCCGCGTATCACAGGGGGCCGGAGTAAATGAAAAACTGTTTTTT. Its protein product is CASSRRVSQGAGVNEKLFF. V is TRBV4-3 and J is TRBJ1-4; 9 bases map to TRBD1. The CDR3 spans 19 residues. V was clipped by 4 bases and J by 5 bases; unmatched bases: 17. Germline V gene sequence: CDR1 LGHNA, CDR2 YSLEER.

The chain links TRBV5-5 to TRBJ1-2; D remains unclear. The CDR3 extends over 15 amino acids. V lost 0 bases and J 0 bases, leaving 9 bases between the germline ends. Germline loops: CDR1 SGHKS, CDR2 YYEKEE (reference sequence). The CDR3: CASSLGQNPNYGYTF. The CDR3 DNA follows: TGTGCCAGCAGCTTGGGGCAGAACCCTAACTATGGCTACACCTTC. Using reference TRBV5-5 and TRBJ1-2 for the parts outside the CDR3, the full variable domain is DAGVTQSPTHLIKTRGQQVTLRCSPISGHKSVSWYQQVLGQGPQFIFQYYEKEERGRGNFPDRFSARQFPNYSSELNVNALLLGDSALYLCASSLGQNPNYGYTFGSGTRLTVV.

The genes are TRBV5-4 and TRBJ2-5; TRBD1 matches at 10 bases. The CDR3 has 15 residues. The germline gives CDR1 SGHNT, CDR2 YYREEE (reference sequence). The V and J ends lost 2 bases and 5 bases, in that order; junction bases with no gene match: 6. CDR3 protein: CASSFFRQGAETQYF. The CDR3 region has the DNA TGTGCCAGCAGCTTCTTTCGACAGGGGGCGGAGACCCAGTACTTC.

This clone came up once. This chain links TRBV9 with TRBJ2-3; 12 bases are shared with TRBD2. CDR3 length: 18 amino acids. CDR1 and CDR2 from the germline V gene are SGDLS and YYNGEE. Trimming cost V 4 bases and J 5 bases; bases outside gene matches: 14. CDR3: CASSPGGTSGGHGDTQYF. The DNA of the CDR3 is TGTGCCAGCAGCCCCGGGGGCACTAGCGGGGGGCATGGAGATACGCAGTATTTT.

The chain combines TRBV27 with TRBJ1-5; no clear D gene. Trimming shortened V by 5 bases and J by 4 bases, and 12 bases separated the two germline ends. CDR1 MNHEY and CDR2 SMNVEV come from the germline V gene (reference sequence). This CDR3 spans 14 amino acids. The CDR3 here is CASSPSRVNQPQHF. The CDR3 DNA reads as TGTGCCAGCAGTCCCTCTCGGGTAAATCAGCCCCAGCATTTT.

This sequence joins TRBV6-5 and TRBJ1-2; weak D call: TRBD1 (5 bases). V shed 8 bases and J shed 2 bases, with 12 bases lying between them. CDR1 MNHEY and CDR2 SVGAGI come from the germline V gene. This CDR3 region has 13 residues. CDR3 sequence (DNA): TGTGCCAGCGGGGGACGGGAGAACTATGGCTACACCTTC. Its protein is CASGGRENYGYTF.

The chain links TRBV11-3 to TRBJ2-2; TRBD1 agrees at 8 bases. This CDR3 region has 15 residues. V was clipped by 3 bases and J by 6 bases; unmatched bases: 6. Germline-derived CDR1 and CDR2 are SGHNT and YENEEA. CDR3 residues: CASSFSGQGAGELFF. CDR3 nucleotide sequence: TGTGCCAGCAGCTTTTCCGGACAGGGTGCCGGGGAGCTGTTTTTT.